At least ten counts were recorded for the clone carrying this T cell receptor beta chain. This entry comes from a study of metastatic and nonmetastatic thyroid tumors. Treatment of any kind had been given to no patient before thyroid surgery. TCRdb re-called the PCR reads with MiXCR. The table has about 93,000 clones, 9.5% to 15% seen once. The V gene's germline CDR1 is LGHNA and CDR2 YNFKEQ. Trimming stripped 3 bases from V and 6 bases from J, with 14 bases between. This CDR3 is built from 15 residues. The sequenced sample was blood. This rearrangement joins TRBV4-2 to TRBJ2-2; D perhaps matches TRBD1 (5 bases). The sequence was collected from a female donor with papillary thyroid cancer or a benign thyroid nodule (not recorded which). Some clones in this sample may be carry-over from other donors' samples. CDR3 protein: CASSQPGFGAGELFF. In nucleotides, the CDR3 is TGTGCCAGCAGCCAGCCAGGGTTTGGGGCCGGGGAGCTGTTTTTT.